Listed below are T cell receptor beta chains from one sample, sequenced in a study of control samples from healthy donors and cancer patients. Generated by immunoSEQ multiplex PCR, the TCRdb table keeps only in-frame clones and is missing some. Of 90,000 or so clones in the sample, around 81% were seen once. The sample comprised blood. The receptors come from a young man in good health. Both conserved end residues are part of each CDR3. The D gene is left open where the match is weak. Size is stated for part of the rows, as once, few or many counts, or as a class when the clone is expanded.

D	V	size	J	length	DNA	CDR3
-	TRBV30	many	TRBJ1-5	14	TGTGCCTGGAGTGTAGGGTCTGGGAATCAGCCCCAGCATTTT	CAWSVGSGNQPQHF
-	TRBV10-3	-	TRBJ1-3	15	TGTGCCATAAACCGGGACGGCCTCGCTGGAAACACCATATATTTT	CAINRDGLAGNTIYF
-	TRBV6-5	medium-sized	TRBJ1-3	16	TGTGCCAGCAGTTACTCGCCAGCCTCCTCTGGAAACACCATATATTTT	CASSYSPASSGNTIYF
-	TRBV6-1	-	TRBJ2-7	11	TGTGCCAGCAGTGAATTCGACGAGCAGTACTTC	CASSEFDEQYF
-	TRBV12-3/TRBV12-4	-	TRBJ2-7	12	TGTGCCAGCAGTCGGGACAACTACGAGCAGTACTTC	CASSRDNYEQYF
TRBD1	TRBV30	-	TRBJ1-1	16	TGTGCCATGCCTTTGTTGCCGGGACAGGCGAACACTGAAGCTTTCTTT	CAMPLLPGQANTEAFF
-	TRBV27	-	TRBJ2-7	14	TGTGCCAGCAGTTTCCGGGCGGGGCCCTACGAGCAGTACTTC	CASSFRAGPYEQYF
-	TRBV24-1	-	TRBJ2-3	12	TGTGCCACCAGTGATCTGCGAAATACGCAGTATTTT	CATSDLRNTQYF
-	TRBV23-1	-	TRBJ1-4	16	TGCGCCAGCAGTCACCCCCGGGGTGGACCTAATGAAAAACTGTTTTTT	CASSHPRGGPNEKLFF
-	TRBV14	once	TRBJ2-7	14	TGTGCCAGCAGCCTTACGAGACAGTCCTACGAGCAGTACTTC	CASSLTRQSYEQYF
-	TRBV6-1	-	TRBJ1-1	14	TGTGCCAGCAGTGAGAACCAGGGTGGCACTGAAGCTTTCTTT	CASSENQGGTEAFF
-	TRBV19	-	TRBJ1-3	16	TGTGCCAGTAGTGGAACGGACTTTATCTCTGGAAACACCATATATTTT	CASSGTDFISGNTIYF
-	TRBV20-1	once	TRBJ1-1	11	TGCAGTGCCCCCCAGAGCTTTGAAGCTTTCTTT	CSAPQSFEAFF
-	TRBV30	-	TRBJ2-3	16	TGTGCCTGGAGTGTATCTGGCGGGGACCCGGCAGATACGCAGTATTTT	CAWSVSGGDPADTQYF
TRBD1	TRBV19	-	TRBJ1-2	17	TGTGCCAGTAGTAGGTCCCGGGACAGGGCCGCTAACTATGGCTACACCTTC	CASSRSRDRAANYGYTF
TRBD1	TRBV5-5	-	TRBJ1-2	16	TGTGCCAGCAGCCCCACCGGGACAGGGGATCGCTATGGCTACACCTTC	CASSPTGTGDRYGYTF
-	TRBV27	-	TRBJ2-2	17	TGTGCCAGCAGTTTCAAAACTACGTCGGGGCCCACCGGGGAGCTGTTTTTT	CASSFKTTSGPTGELFF
TRBD1	TRBV28	once	TRBJ1-2	14	TGTGCCAGCAGTCGTGAGGGACAGAACTATGGCTACACCTTC	CASSREGQNYGYTF
TRBD1	TRBV29-1	-	TRBJ1-2	13	TGCAGCGGCATGACAGGGGGTAGTTATGGCTACACCTTC	CSGMTGGSYGYTF
-	TRBV5-1	-	TRBJ1-2	14	TGCGCCAGCAGCTTGTTACCGGAATCGTATGGCTACACCTTC	CASSLLPESYGYTF
-	TRBV6-5	-	TRBJ1-1	13	TGTGCCAGCATCATGATAGGGGTGACTGAAGCTTTCTTT	CASIMIGVTEAFF
-	TRBV30	-	TRBJ1-1	13	TGTGCCTGGAGAGCGGTTGGGTGGACTGAAGCTTTCTTT	CAWRAVGWTEAFF
-	TRBV10-1	-	TRBJ2-1	14	TGCGCCAGCAGTGAGTCTGGGTGGCGCAATGAGCAGTTCTTC	CASSESGWRNEQFF
-	TRBV7-9	-	TRBJ2-5	14	TGTGCCAGCAGCATCTCCGACAGAAAAGAGACCCAGTACTTC	CASSISDRKETQYF
-	TRBV7-8	-	TRBJ1-1	16	TGTGCCAGCAGCTTAAGTTCCCAAACTTCTAACACTGAAGCTTTCTTT	CASSLSSQTSNTEAFF
-	TRBV7-2	once	TRBJ2-3	14	TGTGCCAGCAGCTTAGATTTAGGGTCAGATACGCAGTATTTT	CASSLDLGSDTQYF
TRBD1	TRBV7-9	-	TRBJ1-1	12	TGTGCCAGCAGCTATCAGGGGGCGAAGGCTTTCTTT	CASSYQGAKAFF
-	TRBV5-1	-	TRBJ1-1	14	TGCGCCAGCAGCTTGGCCGGGAATGTAGCTGAAGCTTTCTTT	CASSLAGNVAEAFF
-	TRBV6-5	-	TRBJ1-2	12	TGTGCCAGCAGGAAGGACAAATATGGCTACACCTTC	CASRKDKYGYTF
-	TRBV19	-	TRBJ1-2	14	TGTGCCAGTAGTCCTGGCGGAACTAACTATGGCTACACCTTC	CASSPGGTNYGYTF
TRBD1	TRBV4-2	few	TRBJ1-2	14	TGTGCCAGCAGCCAGACAGGGAATAACTATGGCTACACCTTC	CASSQTGNNYGYTF
-	TRBV5-1	-	TRBJ2-5	15	TGCGCCAGCAGCCCCCTTGGCGGGGAGCTTGAGACCCAGTACTTC	CASSPLGGELETQYF
-	TRBV30	-	TRBJ2-2	17	TGTGCCTGGAGTGCTAACCGGGGGGCCCTGGACACCGGGGAGCTGTTTTTT	CAWSANRGALDTGELFF
TRBD1	TRBV29-1	-	TRBJ1-5	14	TGCAGCGCAGCGGACAGGGGCGTGGATCAGCCCCAGCATTTT	CSAADRGVDQPQHF
-	TRBV7-9	-	TRBJ2-5	14	TGTGCCAGCAGTTCCGGAGGGGGGCCTGAGACCCAGTACTTC	CASSSGGGPETQYF
-	TRBV7-3	-	TRBJ1-2	15	TGTGCCAGCAGCTATCCGACCAGAGCTAACTATGGCTACACCTTC	CASSYPTRANYGYTF
-	TRBV25-1	-	TRBJ2-5	15	TGTGCCAGCAGTCGAGACGGCAGCCGACAAGAGACCCAGTACTTC	CASSRDGSRQETQYF
-	TRBV5-1	-	TRBJ1-2	14	TGCGCCAGCAGCGAAGGGGAATCCTTTCGGGGCTACACCTTC	CASSEGESFRGYTF
-	TRBV4-2	-	TRBJ2-2	14	TGTGCCAGCAGCCCCCCTATGGGTACCGGGGAGCTGTTTTTT	CASSPPMGTGELFF
TRBD2	TRBV6-1	-	TRBJ2-2	16	TGTGCCAGCAGTGAAGTCCGGACTAGGGGCACCGGGGAGCTGTTTTTT	CASSEVRTRGTGELFF
-	TRBV28	few	TRBJ1-5	15	TGTGCCAGCAGCGGGGGGAGTCGAGGTCGTGAGCCCCAGCATTTT	CASSGGSRGREPQHF
TRBD1	TRBV5-5	-	TRBJ2-3	16	TGTGCCAGCAGCTTACCAGGGACAGGGAGCACAGATACGCAGTATTTT	CASSLPGTGSTDTQYF
TRBD1	TRBV5-1	-	TRBJ1-5	15	TGCGCCAGCAGCCCAGGGACAGGGAACAATCAGCCCCAGCATTTT	CASSPGTGNNQPQHF
-	TRBV6-2/TRBV6-3	-	TRBJ1-2	12	TGTGCCAGCAGTTACGGACAGCATGGCTACACCTTC	CASSYGQHGYTF
-	TRBV5-8	-	TRBJ1-3	14	TGTGCCAGCAGCTTGGAGACATCTGGAAACACCATATATTTT	CASSLETSGNTIYF
-	TRBV18	-	TRBJ1-1	15	TGTGCCAGCTCACCACGAAGACTACCAGAGGGAATGGCTTTCTTT	CASSPRRLPEGMAFF
-	TRBV6-5	-	TRBJ2-3	14	TGTGCCAGCAGTCTACAGGGGAGGACAGATACGCAGTATTTT	CASSLQGRTDTQYF
-	TRBV27	-	TRBJ1-6	16	TGTGCCAGCAGTCCCACGCCGGGACACAATAATTCACCCCTCCACTTT	CASSPTPGHNNSPLHF
TRBD1	TRBV3-1/TRBV3-2	-	TRBJ2-6	15	TGTGCCAGCAGCCTGACAGGGTTCGGGGCCAACGTCCTGACTTTC	CASSLTGFGANVLTF
-	TRBV29-1	-	TRBJ1-1	15	TGCAGCGTTGTACAGTCTCAGCTAGGCGGGATTCAAGCTTTCTTT	CSVVQSQLGGIQAFF
TRBD1	TRBV18	-	TRBJ1-1	17	TGTGCCAGCTCACCACAAAGGACAGGGAGAGGGTACACTGAAGCTTTCTTT	CASSPQRTGRGYTEAFF
-	TRBV2	few	TRBJ2-7	14	TGTGCCAGCAGTGAAGGGGACGGAGCCTACGAGCAGTACTTC	CASSEGDGAYEQYF
-	TRBV6-5	-	TRBJ2-1	14	TGTGCCAGCAGTTCGGGACGGCTACTCAATGAGCAGTTCTTC	CASSSGRLLNEQFF